This entry lists 24 T cell receptor beta chains sequenced from one sample in a study of identical twins (dated by TCRdb to 2016 to 2017). Preparation of the library involved 5' RACE. The sequencer listed for this sample is Illumina HiSeq 2000. TCRdb ran its own pipeline on the public reads, namely fastp trimming at Q25 and MiXCR clone calling, and kept in-frame beta chains. Every distinct CDR3 protein forms one entry, paired with its most common genes and DNA. Here the sample has about 200,000 distinct CDR3 sequences; over 9.5% occur a single time. The biggest ten clones account for 9% to 10% of the sample. The sequenced material came from memory T cells sorted from blood. The cell subset or site tag for this specimen amounts to: CD45RO+ enriched T cells. The receptors stem from a middle-aged man in good health.

CDR3 sequence: CASSREPRGEAFF. CDR3 in DNA: TGCGCCAGCAGCCGGGAACCGCGCGGTGAAGCTTTCTTT. The rearrangement joins TRBV10-1 to TRBJ1-1; D not resolved. The CDR3 is 13 residues long. The germline CDR1 and CDR2 sequences are WNHNN and SYGVQD (reference sequence). Trimming removed 6 bases at V and 7 bases at J, with 15 bases between.

There are many counts of this clonotype. The V gene is TRBV7-6, the J gene TRBJ2-1; D is possibly TRBD1 (5 bases). From germline, CDR1 is SGHVS and CDR2 FNYEAQ. This CDR3 region has 16 residues. V was clipped by 7 bases and J by 1 base, with 17 bases between them. The CDR3 loop reads CASNLVGAGSYNEQFF. CDR3 nucleotide sequence: TGTGCCAGCAACCTTGTTGGGGCAGGGTCCTACAATGAGCAGTTCTTC.

This chain uses TRBV4-1 with TRBJ2-7; tentatively, D is TRBD1 or TRBD2 (5 bases each). Trimming pared 1 base from V and 3 bases from J, leaving 10 bases between. The CDR3 has 14 residues. Germline CDR1 is MGHRA and CDR2 is YSYEKL. CDR3 sequence (DNA): TGCGCCAGCAGCCAAGTAATGGGGGACTACGAGCAGTACTTC. Protein product: CASSQVMGDYEQYF.

The chain recombines TRBV10-3 with TRBJ1-5; the D is unclear. The germline V and J ends were trimmed by 3 bases and 9 bases, with 9 bases remaining between them. There are 12 residues in the CDR3. Germline-derived CDR1 and CDR2 are ENHRY and SYGVKD. CDR3 sequence reads: CAISDARGPQHF. The CDR3 DNA reads TGTGCCATCAGTGATGCCCGAGGGCCCCAGCATTTT.

This clonotype was counted between two and nine times. J is TRBJ2-1 and V is TRBV2; D is unresolved. Deletions cut 5 bases from V and 8 bases from J, with 13 bases between. The CDR3 sequence is 13 residues long. Germline lookup yields CDR1 SNHLY and CDR2 FYNNEI. The CDR3 DNA follows: TGTGCCAGCAGTCCGCGTGGGCTAGATGAGCAGTTCTTC. As protein: CASSPRGLDEQFF.

The V call is TRBV7-6, the J call TRBJ1-1, with D tentatively TRBD1 (5 bases). This CDR3 comprises 14 residues. V lost 0 bases, J lost 6 bases, and 11 bases lay in between. In germline, CDR1 is SGHVS, CDR2 FNYEAQ. The CDR3 sequence is CASSLALGVAEAFF. CDR3 bases: TGTGCCAGCAGCTTAGCGCTGGGGGTGGCTGAAGCTTTCTTT.

This rearrangement joins TRBV2 to TRBJ1-6; D gene uncertain. CDR3 length: 14 amino acids. Trimming took 6 bases from V and 4 from J, leaving 10 bases between them. The germline V gene has CDR1 SNHLY and CDR2 FYNNEI. The CDR3 coding sequence is TGTGCCAGCAGCCCGGACGGATATAATTCACCCCTCCACTTT. Translation: CASSPDGYNSPLHF.

The sample holds many counts of this clonotype. This sequence joins TRBV4-2 and TRBJ2-5, with a tentative D call TRBD1 (6 bases). With 1 base removed from V and 5 bases from J, the gap between germline ends came to 11 bases. Germline lookup yields CDR1 LGHNA and CDR2 YNFKEQ. This CDR3 comprises 14 residues. CDR3 nucleotides: TGTGCCAGCAGCCAAGGGCAGGGGAGTGAGACCCAGTACTTC. Its translation: CASSQGQGSETQYF.

This clonotype was counted at least ten times. The rearrangement uses TRBV3-1 and TRBJ2-2; D is undetermined. From germline, CDR1 is LGHDT and CDR2 YNNKEL (reference sequence). The CDR3 loop spans 12 amino acids. V lost 5 bases and J 3 bases, leaving 4 bases between the germline ends. CDR3 loop: CASSSHTGELFF. The CDR3 region has the DNA TGTGCCAGCAGCTCGCACACCGGGGAGCTGTTTTTT.

The chain links TRBV10-3 to TRBJ1-1; 8 nucleotides align to TRBD1. The CDR3 is made up of 15 amino acids. V shed 6 bases, J shed 1 base, and the junction held 7 bases outside the gene matches. CDR1 and CDR2 (germline): ENHRY, SYGVKD. This CDR3 is CAIRRTGTGNTEAFF. CDR3 DNA sequence: TGTGCCATCAGGAGAACCGGGACAGGGAACACTGAAGCTTTCTTT.

This clonotype was seen ten or more times. The V and J genes are TRBV10-2 and TRBJ1-1; 7 bases align to TRBD1. This CDR3 has 13 amino acids. With V trimmed by 7 bases and J by 1 base, 3 bases remained unmatched. Germline V gives CDR1 WSHSY, CDR2 SAAADI. Written as DNA, the CDR3 is TGCGCCAGCAAATGGACAGGGAACACTGAAGCTTTCTTT. Translating it yields CASKWTGNTEAFF.

This clonotype was seen only a few times. The chain employs TRBV12-3 or TRBV12-4 and TRBJ2-5; D tentatively reads TRBD1 or TRBD2 (5 bases each). The CDR3 has 14 residues. Trimming pared 4 bases from V and 4 bases from J, leaving 13 bases between. The chain's CDR3 is CASSSPGTLETQYF. The CDR3 bases are TGTGCCAGCAGTTCCCCCGGGACCCTAGAGACCCAGTACTTC.

This clonotype was observed a few times. V and J are TRBV20-1 and TRBJ1-1; the match to TRBD1 covers 8 bases. The CDR3 sequence is 15 residues long. Germline V gene data show CDR1 as DFQATT and CDR2 as SNEGSKA (reference sequence). V dropped 6 bases and J dropped 5; count of bases not matched to a gene: 14. The CDR3 DNA follows: TGCAGTGCCAAGGACATCGGACAGGGCCGGACTGAAGCTTTCTTT. Its translation: CSAKDIGQGRTEAFF.

Ten or more counts support this clonotype. The V call is TRBV11-2, the J call TRBJ2-7, with 10 bases matching TRBD2. Per the germline V gene, CDR1 is SGHAT and CDR2 is FQNNGV. The CDR3 totals 18 residues. The V gene end was trimmed by 4 bases and the J gene end by 0 bases; junction bases not matched to a gene: 12. CDR3 amino acids: CASSSRAASGSISYEQYF. CDR3 sequence (DNA): TGTGCCAGCAGCTCCCGGGCCGCTAGCGGGAGTATCTCCTACGAGCAGTACTTC.

This clonotype was counted ten times or more. The chain employs TRBV28 and TRBJ2-7, with unresolved D. The V gene lost 6 bases and the J gene lost 3 bases, with 9 bases spanning the gap. This CDR3 is built from 12 residues. Looked up from germline, CDR1 is MDHEN and CDR2 is SYDVKM. CDR3 coding DNA: TGTGCCAGCAGCCGAAAAATCTACGAGCAGTACTTC. The encoded protein is CASSRKIYEQYF.

The chain has TRBV29-1 and TRBJ2-7, with TRBD1 as a possible D gene (6 bases). CDR1 SQVTM and CDR2 ANQGSEA come from the germline V gene. The germline V and J ends were trimmed by 4 bases and 1 base, with 11 bases remaining between them. The CDR3 covers 13 residues. CDR3 nucleotides: TGCAGCGTTGGGTTCAGGGGTTCCTACGAGCAGTACTTC. It yields the protein CSVGFRGSYEQYF.

There are many counts of this clonotype. The chain employs TRBV9 and TRBJ2-1, with D perhaps TRBD2 (6 bases). The germline V gene encodes CDR1 SGDLS and CDR2 YYNGEE. The CDR3 totals 15 residues. V shed 1 base and J shed 3 bases, with 11 bases lying between them. This chain's CDR3 is CASSVPEGFYNEQFF. CDR3 nucleotide sequence: TGTGCCAGCAGCGTACCGGAGGGGTTCTACAATGAGCAGTTCTTC.

This clonotype was observed a handful of times. The chain recombines TRBV2 with TRBJ1-5; 9 positions agree with TRBD1. J gave up 5 bases and V 5 bases, and 7 bases lay outside the gene matches. Germline CDR1 SNHLY, CDR2 FYNNEI. This CDR3 is built from 15 residues. The CDR3 DNA is TGTGCCAGCAGTCCCGGGACAGGGTCGCATCAGCCCCAGCATTTT. Translation: CASSPGTGSHQPQHF.

The rearrangement links TRBV3-1 to TRBJ2-7; 7 bases align to TRBD1. Unmatched junction bases numbered 15, after V lost 4 bases and J lost 9 bases. Germline CDR1 reads LGHDT; CDR2 reads YNNKEL (reference sequence). The CDR3 has 15 residues. The CDR3 here is CASSPLTVTGWGQYF. The CDR3 region has the DNA TGTGCCAGCAGCCCGCTGACTGTGACAGGGTGGGGGCAGTACTTC.

CDR3: CASSYPSSGSPLHF. CDR3 nucleotides: TGTGCCAGCAGTTACCCCAGTTCGGGTTCACCCCTCCACTTT. This chain joins TRBV6-2 or TRBV6-3 and TRBJ1-6, with no clear D. The CDR3 is 14 residues long. Deletions cut 2 bases from V and 9 bases from J, with 11 bases between. Germline CDR1 MNHEY, CDR2 SVGEGT.

The rearrangement links TRBV29-1 to TRBJ1-2, with D possibly TRBD1 on 6 matching bases. CDR1 and CDR2 (germline): SQVTM, ANQGSEA. This CDR3 is built from 17 residues. Deletions cut 4 bases from V and 1 base from J, with 22 bases between. CDR3 region: CSVARGQTSTHNYGYTF. DNA of the CDR3: TGCAGCGTTGCCCGGGGACAAACCTCAACCCATAACTATGGCTACACCTTC.

This clonotype was seen ten or more times. This chain links TRBV20-1 with TRBJ1-6, with D possibly TRBD1 on 5 matching bases. V was shortened by 6 bases and J by 3 bases, with 15 bases between the two germline ends. The V gene's germline CDR1 is DFQATT and CDR2 SNEGSKA (reference sequence). CDR3 size: 15 residues. CDR3 nucleotides: TGCAGTGCCCTGCCCGGGACGATCTATAATTCACCCCTCCACTTT. Translation: CSALPGTIYNSPLHF.

This rearrangement joins TRBV4-3 to TRBJ1-6; D gene uncertain. The CDR3 runs 12 residues. CDR1 and CDR2 (germline): LGHNA, YSLEER. V lost 3 bases, J lost 7 bases, and 4 bases lay in between. CDR3 in amino acids: CASSQGNSPLHF. CDR3 sequence (DNA): TGCGCCAGCAGCCAGGGGAATTCACCCCTCCACTTT.

This clonotype has ten or more counts. V usage is TRBV10-3 and J usage is TRBJ2-1; 9 nucleotides agree with TRBD1. Germline trimming cut 4 bases from V and 4 bases from J; bases unmatched to any gene: 11. The CDR3 covers 17 residues. From germline, CDR1 is ENHRY and CDR2 SYGVKD. The CDR3 loop is CAISGWGQGRGYNEQFF. In nucleotides, the CDR3 is TGTGCCATCAGTGGGTGGGGACAGGGCCGAGGTTACAATGAGCAGTTCTTC.